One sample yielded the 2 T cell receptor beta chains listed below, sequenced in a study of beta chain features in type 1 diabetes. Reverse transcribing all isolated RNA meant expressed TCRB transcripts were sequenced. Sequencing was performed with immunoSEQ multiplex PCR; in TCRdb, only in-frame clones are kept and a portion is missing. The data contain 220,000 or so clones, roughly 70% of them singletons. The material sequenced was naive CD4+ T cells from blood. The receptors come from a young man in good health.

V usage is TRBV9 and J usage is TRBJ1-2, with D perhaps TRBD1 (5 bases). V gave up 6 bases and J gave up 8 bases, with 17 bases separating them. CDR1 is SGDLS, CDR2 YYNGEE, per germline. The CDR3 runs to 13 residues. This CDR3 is CASTPGPLEGYTF. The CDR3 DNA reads TGTGCCAGCACTCCGGGACCCCTGGAGGGCTACACCTTC. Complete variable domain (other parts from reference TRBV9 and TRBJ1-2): DSGVTQTPKHLITATGQRVTLRCSPRSGDLSVYWYQQSLDQGLQFLIQYYNGEERAKGNILERFSAQQFPDLHSELNLSSLELGDSALYFCASTPGPLEGYTFGSGTRLTVV.

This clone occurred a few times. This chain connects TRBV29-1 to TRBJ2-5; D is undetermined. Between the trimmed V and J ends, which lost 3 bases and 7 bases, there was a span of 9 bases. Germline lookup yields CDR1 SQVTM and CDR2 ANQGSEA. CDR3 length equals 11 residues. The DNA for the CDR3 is TGCAGCGTTGATGGGCTCTGGACCCAGTACTTC. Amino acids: CSVDGLWTQYF.